This T cell receptor beta chain was found in a study of T-cell memory formation after mild COVID-19. Study information: TCR clusters were mostly confined to one donor each. Overall study results and limits: Second-wave clones with a day 37 peak had unconfirmed SARS-CoV-2 specificity. Among CD4+ contracting clones, most were CM and EM, and CD8+ ones EMRA.

Points on this clonotype: Its target is not known.

Libraries for TCRalpha and TCRbeta carried sample barcodes and unique molecular identifiers via 5'RACE. One entry per CDR3 protein, called by TCRdb with MiXCR from the 5' RACE reads. The data hold about 540,000 distinct CDR3 sequences, with around 21% observed a single time. The V gene's germline CDR1 is MGHRA and CDR2 YSYEKL. The J segment lost 4 bases and the V segment lost 8 bases, leaving 12 bases of the junction unmatched. The CDR3 spans 15 residues. The specimen sequenced was PBMCs or a T cell subset sorted from them (not recorded which). The chain combines TRBV4-1 with TRBJ2-7; 9 bases line up with TRBD1. This clonotype originated in an adult woman who had mild COVID-19 (a few samples of this study predate the infection). Cell type and time point are not known. CDR3 residues: CASGPGQGIFYEQYF. The CDR3 DNA sequence: TGCGCCAGCGGCCCAGGACAGGGGATTTTTTACGAGCAGTACTTC.